The T cell receptor (beta chain) under discussion was sequenced for a study of shared T cell receptors in the human thymus. The junction had 9 bases not matched to a gene; V was cut back by 8 bases and J by 0 bases. The CDR3 covers 15 residues. Per germline, CDR1 MNHNS and CDR2 SASEGT. Sequencing used immunoSEQ multiplex PCR; TCRdb keeps in-frame clones, though not all of them. The sample holds 700,000 or so clones, approximately 83% seen once. These sequences were also reported in another study, on human thymus T cells. That source notes: Thymic and blood repertoires appeared to display a bias in their usage of V and J genes.

The TCR comes from a girl under three years old with a congenital heart defect. Sequencing used thymocytes. The chain couples TRBV6-1 to TRBJ1-1; TRBD1 matches at 7 bases. The CDR3 sequence: CASLWHRGLNTEAFF. CDR3 DNA: TGTGCCAGCCTGTGGCACAGGGGTTTGAACACTGAAGCTTTCTTT.